This TCR beta chain originates from a study of T cell repertoires in cytomegalovirus infection. Study observations and caveats: HLA-C-restricted TCR beta clonotypes specific for CMV led the ex vivo response.

TCRdb passed the reads through MiXCR, listing each CDR3 protein once. The repertoire includes 120,000 to 150,000 distinct CDR3 sequences, about 6.1% of them detected once, and around 17% sits in the top ten. The CDR3 has 15 amino acids. Germline V gene sequence: CDR1 MNHEY, CDR2 SVGAGI. The V segment lost 5 bases and the J segment 8 bases; nucleotides outside the gene matches: 14. This clonotype was seen just once. Its antigen remains unknown. The chain carries TRBV6-5 and TRBJ2-5; 7 nucleotides align to TRBD1. This receptor was obtained from a human donor in good health (CMV status not recorded). Some clones in this sample may be carry-over from other donors' samples. Sequenced sample: PBMCs. Written as DNA, the CDR3 is TGTGCCAGCAGTAACCCGACAGGGCCAAAAGTCACCCAGTACTTC. It translates to CASSNPTGPKVTQYF.